These 29 T cell receptor beta chains share one sample of origin, sequenced in a study of T cell responses to AZD1222 COVID-19 vaccine. Repertoires were generated with immunoSEQ multiplex PCR, while TCRdb's copy carries only in-frame clones and drops some. Of over 85,000 clones detected, roughly nine tenths appear once; the ten largest clones hold around 5.1%. Material: peripheral blood, obtained on day 0 of AZD1222 vaccination. The receptors were gathered from an adult in good health.

This chain connects TRBV25-1 to TRBJ2-7; TRBD2 might be the D (6 bases). The CDR3 has 13 residues. The germline V gene encodes CDR1 MGHDK and CDR2 SYGVNS. Between the trimmed V and J ends, which lost 5 bases and 2 bases, there was a span of 10 bases. CDR3 sequence reads: CASSLGGTYEQYF. The CDR3 region has the DNA TGTGCCAGCAGTTTGGGGGGTACCTACGAGCAGTACTTC.

This chain joins TRBV3-1 (or the pseudogene TRBV3-2) and TRBJ2-7; possible D gene TRBD2, 6 bases. Germline V lookup: CDR1 LGHDT, CDR2 YNNKEL (reference sequence). Trimming pared 9 bases from V and 1 base from J, leaving 16 bases between. The CDR3 has 14 amino acids. The DNA for the CDR3 is TGTGCCAGAATGGGAGGAGACACTTCCTACGAGCAGTACTTC. Amino acids: CARMGGDTSYEQYF.

This rearrangement joins TRBV27 to TRBJ1-2; 9 bases map to TRBD1. This CDR3 comprises 14 residues. Looked up from germline, CDR1 is MNHEY and CDR2 is SMNVEV (reference sequence). The J segment lost 6 bases and the V segment lost 9 bases, leaving 11 bases of the junction unmatched. This CDR3 is CASRPGDRANGYTF. The CDR3 DNA sequence: TGTGCCAGTCGGCCGGGGGACAGGGCCAATGGCTACACCTTC.

V gene TRBV5-4 combines with J gene TRBJ1-4; 9 bases agree with TRBD1. CDR3 length equals 14 residues. Looked up from germline, CDR1 is SGHNT and CDR2 is YYREEE (reference sequence). V trimming: 4 bases; J trimming: 8 bases; junction bases outside the gene matches: 6. The CDR3 sequence: CASSTQGAREKLFF. The CDR3 DNA reads as TGTGCCAGCAGCACACAGGGGGCACGGGAAAAACTGTTTTTT.

This clone has a single count. J is TRBJ1-4 and V is TRBV28; maybe TRBD1 (6 bases). CDR1 and CDR2 from the germline V gene are MDHEN and SYDVKM. V dropped 4 bases and J dropped 3 bases, with 12 bases sitting between them. The CDR3 runs 15 residues. DNA for the CDR3: TGTGCCAGCAGTTCGAGACAGGTCCCTAATGAAAAACTGTTTTTT. Translated, it gives CASSSRQVPNEKLFF.

The gene calls are TRBV4-1 and TRBJ2-2; 14 nucleotides match TRBD2. Per the germline V gene, CDR1 is MGHRA and CDR2 is YSYEKL. The CDR3 totals 19 residues. The ends lost 3 bases at V and 4 bases at J; junction bases unmatched: 10. The CDR3 reads CASSHTAGTSGRGTGELFF. DNA of the CDR3: TGCGCCAGCAGCCACACAGCCGGGACTAGCGGGAGAGGCACCGGGGAGCTGTTTTTT.

This clone was observed a single time. The chain links TRBV21-1 to TRBJ1-6; the D call TRBD1 from the table was never checked on the DNA. TRBV21-1 is deemed a pseudogene. The CDR3 is 17 amino acids. CDR3 sequence reads: CASSKVGRGRLNSPLHF. In DNA form, the CDR3 reads TGTGCCAGCAGCAAGGTTGGCAGGGGTCGTCTTAATTCACCCCTCCACTTT.

The rearrangement uses TRBV5-1 and TRBJ2-1; 7 bases map to TRBD2. J was trimmed by 2 bases and V by 0 bases; bases with no gene match: 5. This CDR3 is 16 amino acids long. Germline V gene lookup returns CDR1 SGHRS and CDR2 YFSETQ. In DNA form, the CDR3 reads TGCGCCAGCAGCTTGGTTGGCGGGAGAACCTACAATGAGCAGTTCTTC. It codes for CASSLVGGRTYNEQFF.

The rearrangement links TRBV18 to TRBJ1-2, with a possible D match to TRBD1 (6 bases). The CDR3 sequence is 13 residues long. Trimming stripped 3 bases from V and 2 bases from J, with 7 bases between. CDR1 is KGHSH and CDR2 is LQKENI in the germline V gene. The CDR3 nucleotides are TGTGCCAGCTCACCGGGGGCCAACTATGGCTACACCTTC. Its protein product is CASSPGANYGYTF.

V gene TRBV7-9 combines with J gene TRBJ2-4; TRBD1 is a possible D gene (5 bases). Trimming took off 0 bases at V and 2 bases at J, with 14 bases between the two ends. Germline values: CDR1 SEHNR, CDR2 FQNEAQ (reference sequence). This CDR3 spans 17 amino acids. Here the CDR3 DNA reads TGTGCCAGCAGCTTAGCGGTGAGCAGGGTGACCAAAAACATTCAGTACTTC. It yields the protein CASSLAVSRVTKNIQYF.

The chain has TRBV6-5 and TRBJ2-1; D not certain. V gave up 2 bases and J gave up 2 bases, with 4 bases separating them. The germline V gene encodes CDR1 MNHEY and CDR2 SVGAGI. The CDR3 length is 13 residues. CDR3 nucleotide sequence: TGTGCCAGCAGTTACCGGACCTACAATGAGCAGTTCTTC. This sequence encodes CASSYRTYNEQFF.

The chain links TRBV5-4 to TRBJ1-1; D remains unclear. This CDR3 comprises 14 residues. Germline V lookup: CDR1 SGHNT, CDR2 YYREEE (reference sequence). V was pared by 2 bases and J by 4 bases, with 12 bases between. The CDR3 spells CASSLQSPGTEAFF. The CDR3 DNA sequence: TGTGCCAGCAGCTTACAATCGCCAGGCACTGAAGCTTTCTTT.

The chain carries TRBV28 and TRBJ2-4; 7 positions agree with TRBD2. The length of the CDR3 is 13 residues. Germline-derived CDR1 and CDR2 are MDHEN and SYDVKM. Germline trimming cut 11 bases from V and 5 bases from J; bases unmatched to any gene: 9. The CDR3 sequence: CAAGASGENIQYF. CDR3 DNA sequence: TGTGCCGCCGGCGCTAGCGGAGAAAACATTCAGTACTTC. Filled out from reference TRBV28 and TRBJ2-4, the complete variable domain reads DVKVTQSSRYLVKRTGEKVFLECVQDMDHENMFWYRQDPGLGLRLIYFSYDVKMKEKGDIPEGYSVSREKKERFSLILESASTNQTSMYLCAAGASGENIQYFGAGTRLSVL.

This rearrangement joins TRBV5-1 to TRBJ2-7, with D perhaps assigned TRBD1 or TRBD2 (5 bases each). The CDR3 is 15 residues long. Germline assignment: CDR1 SGHRS and CDR2 YFSETQ. The V end was cut by 3 bases, the J end by 0 bases, with 13 bases between. CDR3 loop: CASSSGTRSSYEQYF. CDR3 DNA sequence: TGCGCCAGCAGCTCTGGGACCAGGAGCTCCTACGAGCAGTACTTC.

J is TRBJ2-7 and V is TRBV7-8; D not certain. V was cut by 3 bases and J by 2 bases, with 8 bases left in between. Germline-derived CDR1 and CDR2 are SGHVS and FQNEAQ. This CDR3 contains 13 residues. The CDR3 DNA reads as TGTGCCAGCAGCTTCTCATGGGCCTACGAGCAGTACTTC. Translated: CASSFSWAYEQYF.

The chain is built from TRBV3-1 (or the pseudogene TRBV3-2) and TRBJ2-1, with TRBD2 matching over 11 bases. In germline, CDR1 is LGHDT, CDR2 YNNKEL (reference sequence). The CDR3 is 14 amino acids. Unmatched junction bases numbered 3, after V lost 1 base and J lost 10 bases. CDR3 nucleotides: TGTGCCAGCAGCCAAGGGCTAGCGGGAGGAGAGCAGTTCTTC. Encoded protein: CASSQGLAGGEQFF.

V and J are TRBV5-5 and TRBJ2-2; 10 bases align to TRBD1. The CDR3 extends over 19 amino acids. The V segment lost 4 bases and the J segment 0 bases; nucleotides outside the gene matches: 12. Germline CDR1 is SGHKS and CDR2 is YYEKEE (reference sequence). CDR3 sequence (DNA): TGTGCCAGCAGCCCCGGGACAGGGGAGTGGTCGTCGAACACCGGGGAGCTGTTTTTT. Translating gives CASSPGTGEWSSNTGELFF.

The V call is TRBV27, the J call TRBJ2-1; D remains unclear. Trimming pared 5 bases from V and 9 bases from J, leaving 14 bases between. The germline V gene has CDR1 MNHEY and CDR2 SMNVEV (reference sequence). The CDR3 spans 13 residues. The CDR3 sequence: CASSTQLSGEQFF. DNA of the CDR3: TGTGCCAGCAGTACGCAGTTGTCAGGTGAGCAGTTCTTC.

The V call is TRBV27, the J call TRBJ1-5, with D unclear. V lost 5 bases, J lost 0 bases, and 17 bases lay in between. The CDR3 length is 17 residues. Germline CDR1 and CDR2: MNHEY and SMNVEV (reference sequence). The CDR3 region is CASSPYSRRSSNQPQHF. Written as DNA, the CDR3 is TGTGCCAGCAGTCCTTATTCCAGAAGATCTAGCAATCAGCCCCAGCATTTT.

The chain has TRBV18 and TRBJ1-3; D gene uncertain. Trimming took 2 bases from V and 2 from J, leaving 13 bases between them. The CDR3 is 16 amino acids. The V gene's germline CDR1 is KGHSH and CDR2 LQKENI. This chain's CDR3 is CASSPESKAAGNTIYF. The CDR3 DNA follows: TGTGCCAGCTCACCAGAATCCAAGGCGGCTGGAAACACCATATATTTT.

This clone was seen a handful of times. Its ends do not fully match the called genes, so a read error is possible. J is TRBJ2-1 and V is TRBV7-7; TRBD2 aligns across 7 bases. The CDR3 covers 13 residues. Germline values: CDR1 SSHAT, CDR2 FNYEAQ (reference sequence). CDR3 protein: CASSLELRGEQFF. CDR3 coding DNA: TGTGCTAGCAGCTTAGAGTTGCGGGGGGAGCAGTTCTTC. The full variable domain, in which reference TRBV7-7 and TRBJ2-1 provide the parts outside the CDR3, is GAGVSQSPRYKVTKRGQDVTLRCDPISSHATLYWYQQALGQGPEFLTYFNYEAQPDKSGLPSDRFSAERPEGSISTLTIQRTEQRDSAMYRCASSLELRGEQFFGPGTRLTVL.

This clone has a handful of counts. The V call is TRBV7-3, the J call TRBJ1-1; D possibly corresponds to TRBD1 (6 bases). This CDR3 spans 14 amino acids. From germline, CDR1 is SGHTA and CDR2 FQGTGA. Trimming cost V 4 bases and J 3 bases, with 12 bases left between them. CDR3: CASSSQGLDTEAFF. Here the CDR3 DNA reads TGTGCCAGCAGCTCTCAGGGGCTTGACACTGAAGCTTTCTTT.

This chain connects TRBV30 to TRBJ2-1; possibly TRBD1 or TRBD2 for D (5 bases each). The CDR3 runs 13 residues. CDR1 is GTSNPN, CDR2 SVGIG, per germline (reference sequence). V shed 0 bases and J shed 7 bases, with 10 bases lying between them. CDR3 amino acids: CAWSVGGWNEQFF. The CDR3 bases are TGTGCCTGGAGTGTTGGGGGATGGAATGAGCAGTTCTTC.

This chain connects TRBV6-6 to TRBJ1-5, with D possibly matching TRBD1 (5 bases). Germline V CDR1 and CDR2: MNHNY, SVGAGI (reference sequence). CDR3 size: 14 residues. Between the trimmed V and J ends, which lost 0 bases and 11 bases, there was a span of 14 bases. This CDR3 is CASSYSEGAGTQHF. Here the CDR3 DNA reads TGTGCCAGCAGTTACTCGGAAGGGGCCGGGACCCAGCATTTT.

V usage is TRBV30 and J usage is TRBJ1-5; TRBD1 might be the D (6 bases). This CDR3 comprises 13 residues. Trimming shortened V by 3 bases and J by 5 bases, and 11 bases separated the two germline ends. Germline CDR1 and CDR2: GTSNPN and SVGIG (reference sequence). The CDR3 DNA reads as TGTGCCTGGAGCGGGGGCGGTGATCAGCCCCAGCATTTT. Protein sequence: CAWSGGGDQPQHF.

This clone is a singleton in its sample. The chain has TRBV3-1 (or the pseudogene TRBV3-2) and TRBJ1-5; D might be TRBD1 (6 bases). CDR1 LGHDT and CDR2 YNNKEL come from the germline V gene (reference sequence). This CDR3 has 17 amino acids. V was trimmed by 0 bases and J by 2 bases, leaving 14 bases between them. This CDR3 reads CASSQDQPGVGNQPQHF. CDR3 nucleotide sequence: TGTGCCAGCAGCCAAGATCAGCCAGGGGTGGGCAATCAGCCCCAGCATTTT.

The rearrangement joins TRBV6-2 or TRBV6-3 to TRBJ1-2; D is undetermined. The CDR3 loop spans 13 amino acids. V shed 5 bases and J shed 8 bases, with 15 bases lying between them. CDR1 and CDR2 from the germline V gene are MNHEY and SVGEGT. The CDR3: CASSARSQGGYTF. The CDR3 region has the DNA TGTGCCAGCAGTGCCCGAAGCCAAGGAGGCTACACCTTC.

V is TRBV5-1 and J is TRBJ1-1, with unresolved D. CDR1 is SGHRS, CDR2 YFSETQ, per germline. Trimming removed 4 bases from V and 1 base from J, with 14 bases in between. This CDR3 contains 15 residues. DNA of the CDR3: TGCGCCAGCAGCGCCGTGGTTGGAGGGAACACTGAAGCTTTCTTT. Its translation is CASSAVVGGNTEAFF.

V is TRBV4-1 and J is TRBJ2-6, with D possibly called TRBD1 or TRBD2 (5 bases each). Germline CDR1 MGHRA, CDR2 YSYEKL. Trimming cost V 4 bases and J 0 bases, with 13 bases left between them. The CDR3 consists of 17 residues. The CDR3 is CASSRGGQSSGANVLTF. The CDR3 nucleotides are TGCGCCAGCAGCCGGGGCGGGCAGAGCTCTGGGGCCAACGTCCTGACTTTC.